Below are 22 T cell receptor beta chains sequenced from a single sample in a study of CD8 T cells in Susac syndrome. The authors reverse transcribed about 0.45 to 1 ug RNA with random hexamers. Each CDR3 protein gets one entry after TCRdb re-called the immunoSEQ multiplex PCR reads with MiXCR. This sample carries approximately 190,000 distinct CDR3 sequences, more than 85% of them seen once, and the ten largest clones take less than 0.2%. Sequenced: CD8+ T cells from PBMCs. The receptors here all came from a human donor with Susac syndrome.

This chain connects TRBV19 to TRBJ2-2, with unresolved D. CDR1 and CDR2 from the germline V gene are LNHDA and SQIVND (reference sequence). V lost 7 bases and J 3 bases, leaving 15 bases between the germline ends. The CDR3 spans 15 residues. DNA for the CDR3: TGTGCCAGTACTGCGAAGAACATCTACACCGGGGAGCTGTTTTTT. The encoded protein is CASTAKNIYTGELFF. Full variable domain (rest looked up from reference TRBV19 and TRBJ2-2): DGGITQSPKYLFRKEGQNVTLSCEQNLNHDAMYWYRQDPGQGLRLIYYSQIVNDFQKGDIAEGYSVSREKKESFPLTVTSAQKNPTAFYLCASTAKNIYTGELFFGEGSRLTVL.

This rearrangement joins TRBV7-9 to TRBJ2-7, with D hard to call. The CDR3 is 14 residues long. V was cut by 0 bases and J by 0 bases, with 6 bases left in between. From germline, CDR1 is SEHNR and CDR2 FQNEAQ (reference sequence). This CDR3 reads CASSLAQNSYEQYF. CDR3 DNA sequence: TGTGCCAGCAGCTTAGCACAGAACTCCTACGAGCAGTACTTC.

The genes are TRBV11-2 and TRBJ1-6, with 11 bases fitting TRBD1. The CDR3 contains 18 residues. Germline V CDR1 and CDR2: SGHAT, FQNNGV. V lost 5 bases, J lost 0 bases, and 6 bases stayed unmatched. CDR3 sequence reads: CASSERTGGPSYNSPLHF. Here the CDR3 DNA reads TGTGCCAGCAGCGAAAGGACAGGGGGCCCCTCCTATAATTCACCCCTCCACTTT.

The V gene is TRBV7-8, the J gene TRBJ2-3; 7 nucleotides agree with TRBD2. Germline trimming cut 4 bases from V and 0 bases from J; bases unmatched to any gene: 4. Germline CDR1 SGHVS, CDR2 FQNEAQ. The CDR3 consists of 15 residues. CDR3: CASSYRGGSTDTQYF. CDR3 DNA: TGTGCCAGCAGCTACCGGGGAGGGAGCACAGATACGCAGTATTTT.

This sequence joins TRBV15 and TRBJ1-1, with D hard to call. Germline CDR1 LNHNV, CDR2 YYDKDF (reference sequence). V was trimmed by 0 bases and J by 0 bases, leaving 11 bases between them. The CDR3 runs 16 residues. The CDR3 spells CATSREWRAMNTEAFF. The CDR3 region has the DNA TGTGCCACCAGCAGAGAGTGGCGGGCGATGAACACTGAAGCTTTCTTT. The variable domain in full, with the rest retrieved from reference TRBV15 and TRBJ1-1, is DAMVIQNPRYQVTQFGKPVTLSCSQTLNHNVMYWYQQKSSQAPKLLFHYYDKDFNNEADTPDNFQSRRPNTSFCFLDIRSPGLGDTAMYLCATSREWRAMNTEAFFGQGTRLTVV.

The chain employs TRBV4-1 and TRBJ2-1; D unclear. The germline V and J ends were trimmed by 4 bases and 4 bases, with 14 bases remaining between them. Germline V lookup: CDR1 MGHRA, CDR2 YSYEKL. This CDR3 region has 15 residues. CDR3 region: CASSPSVLRYNEQFF. The CDR3 DNA is TGCGCCAGCAGCCCATCCGTTCTCCGGTACAATGAGCAGTTCTTC.

The V and J genes are TRBV9 and TRBJ2-1, with D tentatively TRBD2 (6 bases). The germline V gene encodes CDR1 SGDLS and CDR2 YYNGEE. Trimming stripped 4 bases from V and 7 bases from J, with 9 bases between. The CDR3 sequence is 12 residues long. The CDR3 region is CASSSGENEQFF. The CDR3 DNA follows: TGTGCCAGCAGCTCGGGGGAGAATGAGCAGTTCTTC.

This rearrangement joins TRBV13 to TRBJ2-1, with 7 bases aligning to TRBD1. In germline, CDR1 is PRHDT, CDR2 FYEKMQ (reference sequence). Unmatched junction bases numbered 4, after V lost 4 bases and J lost 4 bases. The CDR3 sequence is 14 residues long. This CDR3 reads CASSSSDRYNEQFF. The CDR3 region has the DNA TGTGCCAGCAGCTCCTCGGACAGGTACAATGAGCAGTTCTTC.

This clonotype was picked up one time. The rearrangement links TRBV19 to TRBJ2-2, with TRBD2 identical over 9 bases. Germline CDR1 and CDR2: LNHDA and SQIVND (reference sequence). The CDR3 consists of 15 residues. The V and J ends lost 8 bases and 4 bases, in that order; junction bases with no gene match: 8. DNA for the CDR3: TGTGCCAGTCGCTCCCTGCGGGGGGGCACCGGGGAGCTGTTTTTT. It encodes CASRSLRGGTGELFF. Full variable domain (missing parts from reference TRBV19 and TRBJ2-2): DGGITQSPKYLFRKEGQNVTLSCEQNLNHDAMYWYRQDPGQGLRLIYYSQIVNDFQKGDIAEGYSVSREKKESFPLTVTSAQKNPTAFYLCASRSLRGGTGELFFGEGSRLTVL.

The count of this clonotype is one. This chain uses TRBV24-1 with TRBJ2-3; D unresolved. Germline lookup yields CDR1 KGHDR and CDR2 SFDVKD. Trimming left V 5 bases short and J 2 bases short, with 16 bases between. CDR3 size: 16 residues. The CDR3 loop is CATSVASPLDTDTQYF. DNA for the CDR3: TGTGCCACCAGTGTGGCCTCCCCGCTAGACACAGATACGCAGTATTTT.

The chain recombines TRBV28 with TRBJ2-1; maybe TRBD1 (6 bases). V shed 3 bases and J shed 1 base, with 13 bases lying between them. CDR3 length: 16 amino acids. Germline V gene data show CDR1 as MDHEN and CDR2 as SYDVKM. CDR3 residues: CASSFGWTASYNEQFF. The CDR3 nucleotides are TGTGCCAGCAGTTTCGGGTGGACAGCATCCTACAATGAGCAGTTCTTC.

This rearrangement joins TRBV4-1 to TRBJ2-1; no definite D call. The CDR3 is made up of 15 amino acids. Germline CDR1 MGHRA, CDR2 YSYEKL. The V and J ends lost 1 base and 2 bases respectively, with 9 bases between them. Here the CDR3 reads CASSQGKVTYNEQFF. The CDR3 nucleotides are TGCGCCAGCAGCCAAGGTAAAGTAACCTACAATGAGCAGTTCTTC.

The rearrangement joins TRBV20-1 to TRBJ2-3; TRBD1 might be the D (6 bases). Germline V gene lookup returns CDR1 DFQATT and CDR2 SNEGSKA (reference sequence). Deletions cut 2 bases from V and 3 bases from J, with 9 bases between. The CDR3 has 13 residues. The CDR3 nucleotides read TGCAGTGCTAGAACCCAGGGGACAGATACGCAGTATTTT. It encodes CSARTQGTDTQYF.

The chain carries TRBV19 and TRBJ2-5; D gene uncertain. CDR1 LNHDA and CDR2 SQIVND come from the germline V gene (reference sequence). The CDR3 spans 15 residues. The V gene lost 7 bases and the J gene lost 5 bases, with 20 bases spanning the gap. CDR3 in amino acids: CASTDGQATYETQYF. The CDR3 nucleotides are TGTGCCAGTACCGATGGTCAGGCGACTTATGAGACCCAGTACTTC.

V and J are TRBV20-1 and TRBJ2-1; D unresolved. V was trimmed by 4 bases and J by 4 bases, leaving 17 bases between them. Germline CDR1 and CDR2: DFQATT and SNEGSKA (reference sequence). The CDR3 sequence is 15 residues long. CDR3 protein: CSATSLGKSYNEQFF. As DNA, the CDR3 is TGCAGTGCTACTTCCCTAGGTAAATCATACAATGAGCAGTTCTTC.

The chain joins TRBV7-3 to TRBJ2-7; D is uncertain. V lost 2 bases to trimming and J lost 3 bases, with 14 bases between them. CDR1 SGHTA and CDR2 FQGTGA come from the germline V gene. The CDR3 covers 15 residues. CDR3 amino acids: CASSLGVSGNYEQYF. The CDR3 nucleotides read TGTGCCAGCAGCTTAGGGGTGAGTGGAAACTACGAGCAGTACTTC.

This sequence joins TRBV7-9 and TRBJ2-1, with D uncertain. The V gene's germline CDR1 is SEHNR and CDR2 FQNEAQ (reference sequence). The V and J ends lost 3 bases and 8 bases respectively, with 8 bases between them. The CDR3 extends over 12 amino acids. The CDR3 coding sequence is TGTGCCAGCAGCTTGGGCTCAGATGAGCAGTTCTTC. This sequence encodes CASSLGSDEQFF.

CDR3 sequence (DNA): TGCAGTGCTGCCCGGACAGGCGACGAGCAGTACTTC. This translates into CSAARTGDEQYF. This chain links TRBV20-1 with TRBJ2-7; 7 positions match TRBD1. Germline CDR1 DFQATT, CDR2 SNEGSKA (reference sequence). The V segment lost 5 bases and the J segment 5 bases; nucleotides outside the gene matches: 6. The CDR3 has 12 residues.

The rearrangement links TRBV6-1 to TRBJ2-7; 14 bases fit TRBD2. Germline V gene data show CDR1 as MNHNS and CDR2 as SASEGT. The length of the CDR3 is 17 residues. V lost 2 bases to trimming and J lost 6 bases; unmatched junction nucleotides: 9. The CDR3 region is CASSEFATSGGVGEQYF. The DNA of the CDR3 is TGTGCCAGCAGTGAATTTGCGACTAGCGGGGGGGTGGGCGAGCAGTACTTC.

This chain uses TRBV5-1 with TRBJ2-1; D remains unclear. V was trimmed by 2 bases and J by 8 bases, leaving 8 bases between them. Per germline, CDR1 SGHRS and CDR2 YFSETQ. CDR3 length: 12 amino acids. CDR3 residues: CASSFGVDEQFF. Written as DNA, the CDR3 is TGCGCCAGCAGCTTTGGAGTCGATGAGCAGTTCTTC. Full variable domain (rest looked up from reference TRBV5-1 and TRBJ2-1): KAGVTQTPRYLIKTRGQQVTLSCSPISGHRSVSWYQQTPGQGLQFLFEYFSETQRNKGNFPGRFSGRQFSNSRSEMNVSTLELGDSALYLCASSFGVDEQFFGPGTRLTVL.

The chain links TRBV28 to TRBJ2-3; D may be TRBD2 (6 bases). The CDR3 contains 16 residues. The V end lost 5 bases, the J end lost 4 bases, and 19 bases lay between the germline ends. Germline CDR1 reads MDHEN; CDR2 reads SYDVKM. The CDR3 bases are TGTGCCAGCAGTCAGGCTAGCGAGCAGGGCGCAGATACGCAGTATTTT. Its translation: CASSQASEQGADTQYF. The full variable domain, rest sourced from reference TRBV28 and TRBJ2-3, is DVKVTQSSRYLVKRTGEKVFLECVQDMDHENMFWYRQDPGLGLRLIYFSYDVKMKEKGDIPEGYSVSREKKERFSLILESASTNQTSMYLCASSQASEQGADTQYFGPGTRLTVL.

This chain links TRBV5-1 with TRBJ2-5; 10 bases fit TRBD2. The CDR3 contains 15 residues. Trimming removed 2 bases from V and 4 bases from J; junction bases left unmatched: 5. Looked up from germline, CDR1 is SGHRS and CDR2 is YFSETQ. The CDR3 DNA sequence: TGCGCCAGCAGCTTCAGCGGGGGGGCGGCAGAGACCCAGTACTTC. It specifies CASSFSGGAAETQYF. The variable domain in full, completed from reference TRBV5-1 and TRBJ2-5, reads KAGVTQTPRYLIKTRGQQVTLSCSPISGHRSVSWYQQTPGQGLQFLFEYFSETQRNKGNFPGRFSGRQFSNSRSEMNVSTLELGDSALYLCASSFSGGAAETQYFGPGTRLLVL.